This TCR beta chain was identified in a study of T cells in Graves' hyperthyroidism and ophthalmopathy. Whole-study results and caveats: Using 13 V-J features, a model discriminated ophthalmopathy from stable hyperthyroidism.

Disease lasting under 3 months, a NOSPECS grade of at least 4, and a Clinical Activity Score of at least 3 were features of the ophthalmopathy patients. Uncontrolled infection, other autoimmune disease, pregnancy or lactation excluded patients. Authors of the study amplified TCR beta CDR3 regions from RNA transcripts. The HTBI primer set served for first-round RT-PCR of the TCR CDR3. One entry per CDR3 protein results from TCRdb running MiXCR on the multiplex PCR reads. The data hold around 600,000 distinct CDR3 sequences, with approximately 14% observed a single time. This CDR3 comprises 14 residues. J gave up 4 bases and V 7 bases, and 5 bases lay outside the gene matches. Germline CDR1 is MNHNS and CDR2 is SASEGT. This clonotype was observed a single time. Its antigen is not known.

The receptor comes from a woman between 50 and 59 years old with Graves' ophthalmopathy. What was sequenced was blood. This sequence joins TRBV6-1 and TRBJ2-7; 12 nucleotides agree with TRBD2. The CDR3 sequence is CASTRLAGAYEQYF. DNA of the CDR3: TGTGCCAGCACCCGACTAGCGGGAGCGTACGAGCAGTACTTC.